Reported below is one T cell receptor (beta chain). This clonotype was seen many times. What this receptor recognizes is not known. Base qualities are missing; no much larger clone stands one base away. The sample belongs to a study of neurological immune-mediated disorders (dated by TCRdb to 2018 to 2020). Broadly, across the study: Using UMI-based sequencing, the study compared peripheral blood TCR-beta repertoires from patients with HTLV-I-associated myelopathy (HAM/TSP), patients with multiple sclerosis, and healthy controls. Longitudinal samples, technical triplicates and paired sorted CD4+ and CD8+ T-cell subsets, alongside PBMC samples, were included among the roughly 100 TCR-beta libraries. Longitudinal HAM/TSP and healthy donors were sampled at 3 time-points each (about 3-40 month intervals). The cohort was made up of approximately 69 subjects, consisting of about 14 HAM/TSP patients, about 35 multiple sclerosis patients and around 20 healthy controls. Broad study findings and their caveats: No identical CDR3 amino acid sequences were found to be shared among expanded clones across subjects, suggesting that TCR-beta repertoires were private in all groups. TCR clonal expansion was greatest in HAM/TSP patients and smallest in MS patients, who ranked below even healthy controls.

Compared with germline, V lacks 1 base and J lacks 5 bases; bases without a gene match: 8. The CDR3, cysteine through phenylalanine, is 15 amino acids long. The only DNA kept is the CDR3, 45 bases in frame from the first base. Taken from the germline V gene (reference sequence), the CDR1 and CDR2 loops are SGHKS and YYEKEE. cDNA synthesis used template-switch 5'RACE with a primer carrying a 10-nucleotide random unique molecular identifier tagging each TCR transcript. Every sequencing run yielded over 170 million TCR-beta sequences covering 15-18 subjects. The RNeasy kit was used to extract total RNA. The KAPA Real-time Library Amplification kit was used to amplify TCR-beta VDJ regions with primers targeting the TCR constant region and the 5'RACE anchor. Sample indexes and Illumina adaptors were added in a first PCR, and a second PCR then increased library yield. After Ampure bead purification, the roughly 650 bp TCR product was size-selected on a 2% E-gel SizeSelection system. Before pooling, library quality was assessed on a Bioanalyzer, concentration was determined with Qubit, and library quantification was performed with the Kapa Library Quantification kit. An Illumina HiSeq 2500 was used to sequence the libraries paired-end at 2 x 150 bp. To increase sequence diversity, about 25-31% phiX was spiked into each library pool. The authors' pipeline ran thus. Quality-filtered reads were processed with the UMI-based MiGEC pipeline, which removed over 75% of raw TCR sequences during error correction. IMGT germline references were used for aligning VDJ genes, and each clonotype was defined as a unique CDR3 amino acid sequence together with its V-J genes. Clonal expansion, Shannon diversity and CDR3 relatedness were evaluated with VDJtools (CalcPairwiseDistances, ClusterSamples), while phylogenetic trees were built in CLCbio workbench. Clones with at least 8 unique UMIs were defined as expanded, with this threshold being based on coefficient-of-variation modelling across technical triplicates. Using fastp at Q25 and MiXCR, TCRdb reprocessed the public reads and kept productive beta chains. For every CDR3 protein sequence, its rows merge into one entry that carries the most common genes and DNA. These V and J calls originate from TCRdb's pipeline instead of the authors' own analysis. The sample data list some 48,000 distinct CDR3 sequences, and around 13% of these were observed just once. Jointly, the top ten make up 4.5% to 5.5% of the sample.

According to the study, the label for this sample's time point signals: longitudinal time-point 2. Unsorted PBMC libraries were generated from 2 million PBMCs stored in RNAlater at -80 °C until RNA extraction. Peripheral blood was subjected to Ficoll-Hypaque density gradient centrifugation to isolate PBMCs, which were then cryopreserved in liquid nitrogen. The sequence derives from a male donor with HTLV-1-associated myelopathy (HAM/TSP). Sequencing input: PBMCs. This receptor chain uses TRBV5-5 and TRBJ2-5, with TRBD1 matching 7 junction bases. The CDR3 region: CASSLYDRGGETQYF. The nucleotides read TGTGCCAGCAGCTTGTACGACAGAGGGGGCGAGACCCAGTACTTC. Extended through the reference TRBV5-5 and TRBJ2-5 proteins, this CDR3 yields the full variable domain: DAGVTQSPTHLIKTRGQQVTLRCSPISGHKSVSWYQQVLGQGPQFIFQYYEKEERGRGNFPDRFSARQFPNYSSELNVNALLLGDSALYLCASSLYDRGGETQYFGPGTRLLVL.